This note documents a single T cell receptor beta chain sequence. The target antigen is unknown. This sample is part of a study of graft-versus-host responses after intestinal transplantation. The method was immunoSEQ multiplex PCR; TCRdb's version includes in-frame clones alone and lacks a portion of them. The table has approximately 68,000 clones, roughly 89% seen once. The sequence came from a human donor who was the organ donor for an intestinal transplant. The input for sequencing was unstimulated CD8+ T cells sorted from spleen or lymph node cells, taken before transplant.

The CDR3: CASSPLGDTRKSSYNSPLHF. The CDR3 bases are TGTGCCAGCTCACCCTTGGGGGACACGAGGAAGAGCTCCTATAATTCACCCCTCCACTTT. V is TRBV18 and J is TRBJ1-6, with D possibly TRBD1 on 6 matching bases. In germline, CDR1 is KGHSH, CDR2 LQKENI. V lost 3 bases and J lost 0, with 21 bases in between. The CDR3 is made up of 20 amino acids.